This TCR beta chain is drawn from a study of blood T cell repertoires in COVID-19. Study background: PBMCs, B-cell-depleted T cells, or T cells provided the cDNA or gDNA that made up the material.

Original analysis: Reference gene primer amplification gave nucleated cell count estimates. The protocol was immunoSEQ multiplex PCR, while the TCRdb copy is restricted to in-frame clones and leaves out a portion. D and trimming come from the DNA, and the V and J calls and clone size come from that table. Among about 250,000 clones listed, around 92% were seen once. Participants were aged about 18 to 100 years, lived in 20 to 25 US areas, and enrolled virtually. Which cohort a participant joined came from the clinical history participants gave. V lost 2 bases, J lost 0 bases, and 11 bases lay in between. Germline V CDR1 and CDR2: MGHDK, SYGVNS. The CDR3 is made up of 17 amino acids.

The receptor's source is a woman aged 30 to 39 with acute COVID-19. The chain recombines TRBV25-1 with TRBJ1-6; possibly TRBD1 for D (6 bases). Sample: PBMCs or T cells enriched from blood (not recorded which). The CDR3 DNA reads TGTGCCAGCAGTGAAAAGGGGGTCGGCTCCTATAATTCACCCCTCCACTTT. This sequence encodes CASSEKGVGSYNSPLHF.